This T cell receptor (beta chain) came from a study of cytomegalovirus exposure and HLA in healthy donors. Trimming cost V 4 bases and J 8 bases, with 20 bases left between them. This CDR3 has 15 residues. CDR1 MDHEN and CDR2 SYDVKM come from the germline V gene. With 60 Vbeta and 13 Jbeta primers, the PCR was carried out. TCRdb's copy holds only in-frame clones and misses some; the assay was immunoSEQ multiplex PCR. Of some 110,000 clones in the sample, 73% were seen once. The chain is built from TRBV28 and TRBJ1-2; D is unresolved. The sequence derives from a man aged 60 to 75 in good health and CMV-seropositive. The sample consisted of PBMCs. This CDR3 reads CASSWNRGEVSGYTF. CDR3 DNA: TGTGCCAGCAGTTGGAATCGGGGAGAGGTATCAGGCTACACCTTC.